The 27 T cell receptor beta chains in this list originate from one sample, sequenced in a study of early T cells in non-severe SARS-CoV-2 infection. MiXCR, run by TCRdb on the 5' RACE reads, gives a single entry per CDR3 protein. The sample has 55,000 to 70,000 distinct CDR3 sequences; over 4% are singletons. The material sequenced was whole blood. These receptor sequences come from an adult who was a healthcare worker with PCR-confirmed SARS-CoV-2 infection or an uninfected control (not recorded which).

This clonotype was detected many times. The chain is built from TRBV20-1 and TRBJ1-5, with 7 bases identical to TRBD1. Trimming took 0 bases from V and 1 from J; bases not matched to a gene: 6. The germline V gene encodes CDR1 DFQATT and CDR2 SNEGSKA (reference sequence). CDR3 size: 16 residues. The CDR3 loop reads CSARDEGRGSNQPQHF. In DNA, the CDR3 is TGCAGTGCTAGAGATGAGGGCAGGGGGAGCAATCAGCCCCAGCATTTT.

This clonotype was observed a few times. The CDR3: CASRTAVTDTQYF. The CDR3 DNA reads as TGTGCCAGCAGGACCGCGGTAACAGATACGCAGTATTTT. The chain joins TRBV6-1 to TRBJ2-3; D unresolved. CDR1 is MNHNS and CDR2 is SASEGT in the germline V gene. The V and J ends lost 6 bases and 3 bases respectively, with 10 bases between them. This CDR3 is 13 amino acids long.

In this sample, this clonotype turned up a few times. The chain uses TRBV7-3 and TRBJ2-3, with D unclear. This CDR3 spans 13 amino acids. Germline V gene sequence: CDR1 SGHTA, CDR2 FQGTGA. V was trimmed by 1 base and J by 5 bases, leaving 7 bases between them. The CDR3 coding sequence is TGTGCCAGCAGCTTAATTCTTCGAGATACGCAGTATTTT. It encodes CASSLILRDTQYF. Combining the CDR3 with reference TRBV7-3 and TRBJ2-3 gives the whole variable domain GAGVSQTPSNKVTEKGKYVELRCDPISGHTALYWYRQSLGQGPEFLIYFQGTGAADDSGLPNDRFFAVRPEGSVSTLKIQRTERGDSAVYLCASSLILRDTQYFGPGTRLTVL.

The chain employs TRBV15 and TRBJ1-5; D gene uncertain. The V gene lost 1 base and the J gene lost 7 bases, with 8 bases spanning the gap. CDR1 LNHNV and CDR2 YYDKDF come from the germline V gene (reference sequence). This CDR3 is 13 amino acids long. The CDR3 protein is CATSRAMRQPQHF. In DNA, the CDR3 is TGTGCCACCAGCAGAGCCATGCGGCAGCCCCAGCATTTT.

Ten or more counts support this clonotype. This chain connects TRBV13 to TRBJ2-5, with TRBD2 matching over 13 bases. The V gene end was trimmed by 5 bases and the J gene end by 2 bases; junction bases not matched to a gene: 2. The germline gives CDR1 PRHDT, CDR2 FYEKMQ (reference sequence). The CDR3 consists of 15 residues. CDR3 amino acids: CASSQGLAGQETQYF. CDR3 nucleotide sequence: TGTGCCAGCAGCCAGGGACTAGCGGGACAAGAGACCCAGTACTTC.

This clonotype was counted a few times. The rearrangement links TRBV5-1 to TRBJ1-1; TRBD1 matches 8 bases. The CDR3 loop spans 14 amino acids. CDR1 and CDR2 from the germline V gene are SGHRS and YFSETQ. V lost 4 bases, J lost 4 bases, and 6 bases stayed unmatched. The CDR3 region has the DNA TGCGCCAGCAGCCCAGGGGGCGCGGGCACTGAAGCTTTCTTT. It yields the protein CASSPGGAGTEAFF.

At least ten counts were recorded for this clonotype. CDR3 nucleotides: TGCGCCAGCAGCCAAGAGGGCCATCGCGGTGTGAACACTGAAGCTTTCTTT. It yields the protein CASSQEGHRGVNTEAFF. The chain has TRBV4-1 and TRBJ1-1; D unresolved. The CDR3 runs to 17 residues. The V end lost 0 bases, the J end lost 0 bases, and 14 bases lay between the germline ends. Germline V lookup: CDR1 MGHRA, CDR2 YSYEKL.

This clonotype was counted ten times or more. The rearrangement links TRBV4-3 to TRBJ2-1, with D maybe TRBD2 (6 bases). Germline CDR1 is LGHNA and CDR2 is YSLEER. V was shortened by 3 bases and J by 3 bases, with 12 bases between the two germline ends. The CDR3 runs 15 residues. CDR3 amino acids: CASSHLSGSYNEQFF. In nucleotides, the CDR3 is TGCGCCAGCAGCCACCTTAGCGGTAGCTACAATGAGCAGTTCTTC.

This chain joins TRBV18 and TRBJ2-7; D uncertain. Germline V gives CDR1 KGHSH, CDR2 LQKENI. The CDR3 loop spans 12 amino acids. V was pared by 6 bases and J by 7 bases, with 13 bases between. The CDR3 DNA is TGTGCCAGCTCCCTCGGCGCCAGGGAGCAGTACTTC. Translation: CASSLGAREQYF.

This clonotype has more than one count but fewer than ten. The chain joins TRBV20-1 to TRBJ2-7; D not certain. The length of the CDR3 is 16 residues. Germline-derived CDR1 and CDR2 are DFQATT and SNEGSKA (reference sequence). Trimming left V 0 bases short and J 0 bases short, with 15 bases between. The CDR3 region has the DNA TGCAGTGCTAGAGATAATCGGCCATCCGTCTCCTACGAGCAGTACTTC. Translation gives CSARDNRPSVSYEQYF.

The chain combines TRBV28 with TRBJ1-3, with TRBD1 matching over 7 bases. This CDR3 is built from 17 residues. Germline V gene sequence: CDR1 MDHEN, CDR2 SYDVKM. With 5 bases clipped from V and 4 bases from J, the junction kept 14 bases outside the gene matches. CDR3 sequence reads: CASSPGTDFSMGNTIYF. For the CDR3, the DNA is TGTGCCAGCAGTCCTGGGACAGACTTTTCGATGGGAAACACCATATATTTT.

This chain uses TRBV6-1 with TRBJ2-1; TRBD1 matches 8 bases. This CDR3 has 15 residues. The germline V gene encodes CDR1 MNHNS and CDR2 SASEGT. Losses at the gene ends were 3 bases for V and 2 bases for J; bases not matched to a gene: 3. The CDR3 coding sequence is TGTGCCAGCAGTGAGACAGGGGTCGCCTACAATGAGCAGTTCTTC. Protein sequence: CASSETGVAYNEQFF.

In its sample, this clonotype was seen many times. The chain couples TRBV10-3 to TRBJ2-5, with a tentative D call TRBD2 (5 bases). The length of the CDR3 is 14 residues. Trimming took 10 bases from V and 4 from J, leaving 19 bases between them. Germline V lookup: CDR1 ENHRY, CDR2 SYGVKD. Here the CDR3 DNA reads TGTGCCACCACGAAGACTCCCCGGGGAGAGACCCAGTACTTC. Its translation is CATTKTPRGETQYF.

This chain connects TRBV13 to TRBJ2-7, with 10 bases that match TRBD2. CDR3 size: 17 residues. The V gene end was trimmed by 4 bases and the J gene end by 4 bases; junction bases not matched to a gene: 13. Germline CDR1 PRHDT, CDR2 FYEKMQ (reference sequence). This chain's CDR3 is CASSSRRSGRGGYEQYF. CDR3 DNA sequence: TGTGCCAGCAGCTCACGGAGGAGCGGGAGGGGGGGATACGAGCAGTACTTC. The entire variable domain, with the rest obtained from reference TRBV13 and TRBJ2-7, is as follows: AAGVIQSPRHLIKEKRETATLKCYPIPRHDTVYWYQQGPGQDPQFLISFYEKMQSDKGSIPDRFSAQQFSDYHSELNMSSLELGDSALYFCASSSRRSGRGGYEQYFGPGTRLTVT.

The table lists this clonotype with many counts. The J gene is TRBJ2-2, the V gene TRBV29-1; TRBD1 is a possible D gene (5 bases). V was clipped by 2 bases and J by 6 bases, with 13 bases between them. The CDR3 sequence is 14 residues long. Germline V CDR1 and CDR2: SQVTM, ANQGSEA. Here the CDR3 DNA reads TGCAGCGTTGAATCACTATTAGGGGCCGGGGAGCTGTTTTTT. This gives the protein CSVESLLGAGELFF.

This clonotype was detected only a few times. The rearrangement uses TRBV15 and TRBJ2-4; weak D call: TRBD1 (7 bases). There are 16 residues in the CDR3. CDR1 is LNHNV, CDR2 YYDKDF, per germline (reference sequence). V was cut by 4 bases and J by 5 bases, with 18 bases left in between. The CDR3: CATSIPQGGVENIQYF. The CDR3 nucleotides are TGTGCCACCAGCATACCTCAGGGGGGCGTCGAAAACATTCAGTACTTC.

This clonotype has at least ten counts. This chain joins TRBV5-1 and TRBJ2-1; 11 nucleotides agree with TRBD2. The germline V gene has CDR1 SGHRS and CDR2 YFSETQ. Trimming took 7 bases from V and 4 from J; bases not matched to a gene: 7. The CDR3 consists of 15 residues. CDR3 nucleotide sequence: TGCGCCAGCTGTCGGACTAGCGGGTCTTACAATGAGCAGTTCTTC. This translates into CASCRTSGSYNEQFF.

This clonotype was seen a handful of times. The chain combines TRBV7-3 with TRBJ1-5; unclear D gene. V was clipped by 5 bases and J by 9 bases, with 14 bases between them. Germline-derived CDR1 and CDR2 are SGHTA and FQGTGA. This CDR3 comprises 13 residues. In DNA, the CDR3 is TGTGCCAGCAGCCCTGACTCCCTCGGGCCCCAGCATTTT. This codes for CASSPDSLGPQHF.

This clonotype was picked up many times. The chain carries TRBV7-9 and TRBJ1-5, with no clear D. The length of the CDR3 is 13 residues. Germline CDR1 is SEHNR and CDR2 is FQNEAQ (reference sequence). The V end lost 3 bases, the J end lost 1 base, and 4 bases lay between the germline ends. The CDR3 DNA reads as TGTGCCAGCAGCTTTCAAAGCAATCAGCCCCAGCATTTT. As protein: CASSFQSNQPQHF. The whole variable domain, remainder taken from reference TRBV7-9 and TRBJ1-5, is DTGVSQNPRHKITKRGQNVTFRCDPISEHNRLYWYRQTLGQGPEFLTYFQNEAQLEKSRLLSDRFSAERPKGSFSTLEIQRTEQGDSAMYLCASSFQSNQPQHFGDGTRLSIL.

This clonotype appeared a few times. The chain carries TRBV19 and TRBJ2-2; 7 bases line up with TRBD1. Germline V gene lookup returns CDR1 LNHDA and CDR2 SQIVND (reference sequence). This CDR3 is 16 amino acids long. J lost 0 bases, V lost 4 bases, and 5 bases had no gene match. The DNA of the CDR3 is TGTGCCAGTAGTAGCTACAGGGGTACGAACACCGGGGAGCTGTTTTTT. This sequence encodes CASSSYRGTNTGELFF.

This clonotype was seen many times. The chain recombines TRBV6-6 with TRBJ2-1; D might be TRBD1 or TRBD2, each matching 5 bases. The CDR3 is made up of 13 amino acids. Trimming removed 4 bases from V and 10 bases from J, with 14 bases in between. The germline V gene has CDR1 MNHNY and CDR2 SVGAGI (reference sequence). CDR3 DNA sequence: TGTGCCAGCAGTTCTCGAGGGGCTGGAGAGCAGTTCTTC. Translated, it gives CASSSRGAGEQFF.

This clonotype was detected ten times or more. V gene TRBV7-2 combines with J gene TRBJ2-4, with 11 bases identical to TRBD2. Germline lookup yields CDR1 SGHTA and CDR2 FQGNSA. The CDR3 is made up of 14 amino acids. V was pared by 5 bases and J by 5 bases, with 2 bases of the junction left unmatched. The CDR3 nucleotides are TGTGCCAGCAGCCCGGGACTAGCGGAAAACATTCAGTACTTC. It translates to CASSPGLAENIQYF.

This clonotype was observed at least ten times. The V gene is TRBV7-3, the J gene TRBJ1-5; TRBD1 agrees at 9 bases. The CDR3 length is 15 residues. V was pared by 4 bases and J by 5 bases, with 6 bases of the junction left unmatched. CDR1 is SGHTA and CDR2 is FQGTGA in the germline V gene. DNA of the CDR3: TGTGCCAGCAGCTCCAAAAGGACAGGGGATCAGCCCCAGCATTTT. As protein: CASSSKRTGDQPQHF.

This clonotype was seen a few times. The gene calls are TRBV20-1 and TRBJ2-7; D tentatively reads TRBD1 or TRBD2 (5 bases each). Between the trimmed V and J ends, which lost 3 bases and 5 bases, there was a span of 14 bases. CDR1 and CDR2 from the germline V gene are DFQATT and SNEGSKA (reference sequence). This CDR3 is built from 13 residues. CDR3 sequence: CSASHQGVHEQYF. For the CDR3, the DNA is TGCAGTGCTAGTCACCAGGGAGTCCACGAGCAGTACTTC.

This clonotype showed up just a few times. The V and J genes are TRBV6-1 and TRBJ1-2; tentatively, D is TRBD1 (6 bases). The CDR3 extends over 13 amino acids. The germline V and J ends were trimmed by 6 bases and 8 bases, with 16 bases remaining between them. Germline V gene data show CDR1 as MNHNS and CDR2 as SASEGT. The CDR3 here is CASSPQAGGGYTF. CDR3 bases: TGTGCCAGCAGCCCCCAGGCGGGGGGCGGCTACACCTTC.

This clonotype was recorded many times. The chain combines TRBV20-1 with TRBJ2-3, with 12 positions matching TRBD2. CDR3 length equals 14 residues. Trimming removed 5 bases from V and 3 bases from J; junction bases left unmatched: 3. The germline V gene encodes CDR1 DFQATT and CDR2 SNEGSKA (reference sequence). The CDR3 bases are TGCAGTGCTCTAGCGGGAGGGCGGACAGATACGCAGTATTTT. Amino acids: CSALAGGRTDTQYF.

Many counts were recorded for this clonotype. The gene calls are TRBV5-8 and TRBJ2-7; D possibly corresponds to TRBD1 (5 bases). V lost 0 bases, J lost 5 bases, and 6 bases lay in between. The CDR3 loop spans 12 amino acids. Germline V gene sequence: CDR1 SGHTS, CDR2 YDEGEE. The CDR3 DNA follows: TGTGCCAGCAGCTTGGTCAGGGACGAGCAGTACTTC. This translates into CASSLVRDEQYF.